The sequence of this T cell receptor beta chain was determined in a study of cytomegalovirus exposure and HLA in healthy donors. General observations from the study: A later look showed TCR association rates differing by HLA locus, highest for DRB1 and lowest for HLA-C. The classifier was said to identify cytomegalovirus status with high specificity and sensitivity. Versus the approximately 700-donor mean, an Asian-associated ancestry cluster reportedly showed fewer N-insertions in a later analysis.

To note about this clone: Its antigen is not identified.

The CDR3 is 14 amino acids. Germline CDR1 and CDR2: MGHDK and SYGVNS. Trimming removed 6 bases at V and 6 bases at J, with 18 bases between. Each donor's status was that of a healthy bone marrow donor. A multiplex PCR was run with 60 Vbeta primers and 13 Jbeta primers. Assay: immunoSEQ multiplex PCR; the TCRdb copy retains only in-frame clones and omits some. The sample has roughly 150,000 clones, around 77% seen once. The clonotype was recovered from a man aged 25-40 years in good health. J is TRBJ2-7 and V is TRBV25-1; perhaps TRBD2 as D (5 bases). Sequenced: PBMCs. This chain's CDR3 is CASRDVGAASEQYF. As DNA, the CDR3 is TGTGCCAGCAGAGACGTCGGAGCGGCTAGCGAGCAGTACTTC.